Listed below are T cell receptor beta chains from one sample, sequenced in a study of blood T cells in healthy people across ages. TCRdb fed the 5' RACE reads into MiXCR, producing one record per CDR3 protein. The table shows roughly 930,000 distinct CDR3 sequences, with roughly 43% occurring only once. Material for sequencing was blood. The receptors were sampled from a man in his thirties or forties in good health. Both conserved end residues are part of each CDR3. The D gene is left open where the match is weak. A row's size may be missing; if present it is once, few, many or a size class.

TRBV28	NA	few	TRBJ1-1	CASMAEDTEAFF	TGTGCCAGCATGGCAGAGGACACTGAAGCTTTCTTT
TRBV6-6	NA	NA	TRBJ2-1	CASTLKGEQFF	TGTGCCAGCACCCTTAAGGGTGAGCAGTTCTTC
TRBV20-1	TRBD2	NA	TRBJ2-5	CSWTSGGEETQYF	TGCAGCTGGACTAGCGGGGGGGAAGAGACCCAGTACTTC
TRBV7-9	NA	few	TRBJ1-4	CASSPKGAGSNEKLFF	TGTGCCAGCAGCCCCAAAGGGGCAGGTAGTAATGAAAAACTGTTTTTT
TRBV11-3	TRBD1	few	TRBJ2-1	CASSLEGQGSHNEQFF	TGTGCCAGCAGCTTAGAGGGACAGGGGTCCCACAATGAGCAGTTCTTC
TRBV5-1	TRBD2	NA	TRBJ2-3	CASSGGLAEVDTQYF	TGCGCCAGCAGCGGCGGACTAGCGGAGGTGGATACGCAGTATTTT
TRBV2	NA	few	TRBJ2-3	CASAQGAGDTQYF	TGTGCCAGCGCGCAGGGCGCGGGAGATACGCAGTATTTT
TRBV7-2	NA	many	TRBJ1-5	CASSVRGDQPQHF	TGTGCCAGCAGCGTTCGGGGCGATCAGCCCCAGCATTTT
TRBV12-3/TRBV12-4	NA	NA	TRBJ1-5	CASSLMVTEHNQPQHF	TGTGCCAGCAGTTTAATGGTGACAGAGCATAATCAGCCCCAGCATTTT
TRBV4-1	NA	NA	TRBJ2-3	CASSQILDTQYF	TGCGCCAGCAGCCAAATTCTCGATACGCAGTATTTT
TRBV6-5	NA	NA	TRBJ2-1	CASRPADVTYNEQFF	TGTGCCAGCAGGCCCGCGGACGTCACCTACAATGAGCAGTTCTTC
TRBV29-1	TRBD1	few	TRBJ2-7	CSVYGTGVHEQYF	TGCAGCGTTTATGGGACAGGGGTCCACGAGCAGTACTTC
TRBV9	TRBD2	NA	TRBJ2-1	CASSTSGAQFF	TGTGCCAGCAGCACTAGCGGGGCTCAGTTCTTC
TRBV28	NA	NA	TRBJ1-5	CVSSHGGDNQPQHF	TGTGTCAGCAGTCACGGGGGGGACAATCAGCCCCAGCATTTT
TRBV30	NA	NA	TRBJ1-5	CAWSEDSYQPQHF	TGTGCCTGGAGTGAGGACAGTTATCAGCCCCAGCATTTT
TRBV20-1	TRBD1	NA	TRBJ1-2	CSAATGNGYGYTF	TGCAGTGCCGCGACAGGGAATGGCTACGGCTACACCTTC
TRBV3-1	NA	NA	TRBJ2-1	CASSQRYTDNEQFF	TGTGCCAGCAGCCAAAGATACACAGACAATGAGCAGTTCTTC
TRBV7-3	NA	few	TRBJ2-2	CASSLSPRATGELFF	TGTGCCAGCAGCTTAAGTCCCAGAGCCACCGGGGAGCTGTTTTTT
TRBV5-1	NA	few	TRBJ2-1	CASSKDIYNEQFF	TGCGCCAGCAGCAAGGATATCTACAATGAGCAGTTCTTC
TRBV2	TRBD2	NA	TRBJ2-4	CASAGGKNIQYF	TGTGCCAGTGCCGGGGGGAAAAACATTCAGTACTTC
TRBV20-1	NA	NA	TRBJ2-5	CSAQIPRGDQETQYF	TGCAGTGCCCAGATCCCCAGGGGCGACCAAGAGACCCAGTACTTC
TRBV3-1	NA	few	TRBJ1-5	CASSLTLGNQPQHF	TGTGCCAGCAGCCTCACTTTGGGGAATCAGCCCCAGCATTTT
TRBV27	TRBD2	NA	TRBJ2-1	CASSWGGTNNEQFF	TGTGCCAGCAGTTGGGGAGGGACTAACAATGAGCAGTTCTTC
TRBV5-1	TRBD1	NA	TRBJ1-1	CASGTGDHTEAFF	TGCGCCAGCGGGACAGGGGACCACACTGAAGCTTTCTTT
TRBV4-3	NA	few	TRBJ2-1	CASSEEGQGRIEQFF	TGCGCCAGCAGCGAGGAGGGGCAGGGACGGATTGAGCAGTTCTTC
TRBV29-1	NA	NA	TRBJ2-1	CSHFGRSSYNEQFF	TGCAGCCACTTTGGCCGCAGCTCCTACAATGAGCAGTTCTTC
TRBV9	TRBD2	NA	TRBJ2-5	CASNPGLAGGDPLETQYF	TGTGCCAGCAACCCTGGACTAGCGGGGGGGGATCCGCTAGAGACCCAGTACTTC
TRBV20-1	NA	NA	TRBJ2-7	CSASGAELGSEIYEQYF	TGCAGTGCTAGCGGGGCGGAGTTAGGCTCAGAGATCTACGAGCAGTACTTC
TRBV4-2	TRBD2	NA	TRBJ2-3	CASSPFSGGAPDTQYF	TGTGCCAGCAGCCCGTTTAGCGGGGGGGCCCCAGATACGCAGTATTTT
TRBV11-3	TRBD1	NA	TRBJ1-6	CASSRQFRGRLNSPLHF	TGTGCCAGCAGCCGACAGTTCAGGGGGCGGCTCAATTCACCCCTCCACTTT
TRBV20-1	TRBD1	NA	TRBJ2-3	CSARDPRTGYSTDTQYF	TGCAGTGCTAGAGATCCTCGGACAGGGTACAGCACAGATACGCAGTATTTT
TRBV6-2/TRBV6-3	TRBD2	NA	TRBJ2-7	CASSYRLAVYEQYF	TGTGCCAGCAGTTACCGGCTAGCGGTCTACGAGCAGTACTTC
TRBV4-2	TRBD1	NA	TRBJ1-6	CASREIQGSPLHF	TGTGCCAGCCGAGAAATACAGGGGAGCCCCCTCCACTTT
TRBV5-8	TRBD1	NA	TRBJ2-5	CASSLGPGQGETQYF	TGTGCCAGCAGCTTGGGACCGGGACAGGGGGAGACCCAGTACTTC
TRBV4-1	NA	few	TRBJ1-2	CASSQDPEGGLPPGYTF	TGCGCCAGCAGCCAAGATCCCGAGGGAGGGCTCCCCCCTGGCTACACCTTC
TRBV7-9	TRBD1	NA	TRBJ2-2	CASSSYRDRGLTGELFF	TGTGCCAGCAGCTCGTACCGGGACAGGGGTCTCACCGGGGAGCTGTTTTTT
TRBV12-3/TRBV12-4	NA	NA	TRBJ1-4	CASSQDGTPEKLFF	TGTGCCAGCAGCCAGGACGGGACTCCCGAAAAACTGTTTTTT
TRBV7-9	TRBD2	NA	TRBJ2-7	CASSLEASGDHEQYF	TGTGCCAGCAGCTTAGAAGCTAGCGGGGATCACGAGCAGTACTTC
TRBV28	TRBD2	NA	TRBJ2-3	CASGTRVMDTQYF	TGTGCCAGCGGGACTAGGGTCATGGATACGCAGTATTTT
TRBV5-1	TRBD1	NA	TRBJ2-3	CASSTGQGASTDTQYF	TGCGCCAGCAGCACAGGACAGGGGGCAAGCACAGATACGCAGTATTTT